This T cell receptor beta chain was found in a study of Ad26.COV2.S vaccination and SARS-CoV-2 variants. Turning to the study itself: In the COV1001 trial, the donor was in the Ad26.COV2.S arm. Broader study findings: Recipients of vaccine and of placebo showed similar breadth of their non-spike TCR repertoires. Spike-specific TCR breadth was greater after Ad26.COV2.S than placebo.

Some clones are missing from TCRdb's copy, which holds only in-frame ones; the method was immunoSEQ multiplex PCR. The data hold 300,000 to 350,000 clones, with about 82% observed a single time. Regarding treatment: around 19 received Ad26.COV2.S at low or high dose, single or two shots; about five received placebo; per-sample allocation not given. Each sample was drawn 63 days after the first injection (of vaccine or placebo). Ad26.COV2.S expressed prefusion-stabilized spike from the original Wuhan strain. Regarding this clone: Its cognate antigen is unknown.

The receptor's source is a person between 18 and 60 years old who received the Ad26.COV2.S COVID-19 vaccine or a placebo. Sequenced material: peripheral blood, taken in a trial of Ad26.COV2.S vaccine versus placebo.

CDR3 sequence reads: CASSPPLRGPSYEQYF. The CDR3, as DNA: TGTGCCAGCAGTCCCCCCCTGAGGGGACCCTCCTACGAGCAGTACTTC. The chain has TRBV27 and TRBJ2-7, with D possibly called TRBD1 or TRBD2 (5 bases each). Germline CDR1 reads MNHEY; CDR2 reads SMNVEV (reference sequence). V gave up 5 bases and J gave up 0 bases, with 17 bases separating them. The CDR3 sequence is 16 residues long.